This T cell receptor beta chain is from a study of breast tumors, draining lymph nodes, adjacent tissues. Findings and caveats of the study: Findings are consistent with lymph node origin and intratumoral expansion of most tumor T cells. Tumor TCR diversity was below lymph nodes but above nontumor tissue.

This clonotype occurred many times. The antigen remains unidentified. V lost 1 base, J lost 9 bases, and 4 bases stayed unmatched. In germline, CDR1 is LGHNT, CDR2 FRNRAP. CDR3 size: 15 residues. One entry per CDR3 protein, called by TCRdb with MiXCR from the multiplex PCR reads. The sample holds fewer than 25,000 distinct CDR3 sequences; over 60% are singletons and the top ten take 23%. Sequencing used tumor-adjacent breast tissue. The receptor comes from a female donor with breast cancer. Some clones in this sample may be carry-over from other donors' samples. The rearrangement links TRBV12-5 to TRBJ2-1; TRBD1 aligns across 12 bases. CDR3 sequence reads: CASGLGDRGRGEQFF. CDR3 in DNA: TGTGCTAGTGGTTTGGGGGACAGGGGGCGCGGTGAGCAGTTCTTC.